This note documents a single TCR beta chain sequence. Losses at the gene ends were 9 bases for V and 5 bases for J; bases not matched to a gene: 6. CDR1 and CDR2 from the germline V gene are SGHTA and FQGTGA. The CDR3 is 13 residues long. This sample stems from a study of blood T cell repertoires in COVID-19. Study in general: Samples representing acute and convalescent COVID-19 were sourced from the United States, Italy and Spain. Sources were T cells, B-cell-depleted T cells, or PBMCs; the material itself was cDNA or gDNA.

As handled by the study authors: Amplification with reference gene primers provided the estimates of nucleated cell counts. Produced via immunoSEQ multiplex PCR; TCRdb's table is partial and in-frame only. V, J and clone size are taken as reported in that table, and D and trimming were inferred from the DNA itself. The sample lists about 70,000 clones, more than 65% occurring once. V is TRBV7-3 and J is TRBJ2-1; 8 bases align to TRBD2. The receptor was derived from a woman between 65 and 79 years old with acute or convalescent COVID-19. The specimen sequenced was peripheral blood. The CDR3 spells CASRLAGHNEQFF. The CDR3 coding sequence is TGTGCCAGTCGGCTAGCGGGCCACAATGAGCAGTTCTTC.